The entry below describes one TCR beta chain. Its cognate antigen is unknown. These data originate in a study of post-analysis software for immune sequencing data. Findings of the study overall: Patients used several TRBV segments, including TRBV5-6, TRBV5-1 and TRBV20-1, more often than controls.

Germline V gene lookup returns CDR1 MDHEN and CDR2 SYDVKM. The CDR3 extends over 17 amino acids. The J segment lost 9 bases and the V segment lost 2 bases, leaving 9 bases of the junction unmatched. Each TCR beta cDNA library carried unique molecular identifiers. Each CDR3 protein is one row after TCRdb ran MiXCR on the PCR reads. The profile shows hundreds of thousands of distinct CDR3 sequences, 30% of them singletons. The rearrangement links TRBV28 to TRBJ2-1; TRBD2 matches at 14 bases. Sequenced input: blood. This clonotype originated in a girl between 10 and 17 years old with multiple sclerosis. The CDR3 reads CASSLQSGLAGVGEQFF. The DNA of the CDR3 is TGTGCCAGCAGTTTACAGTCGGGACTAGCGGGAGTGGGTGAGCAGTTCTTC.